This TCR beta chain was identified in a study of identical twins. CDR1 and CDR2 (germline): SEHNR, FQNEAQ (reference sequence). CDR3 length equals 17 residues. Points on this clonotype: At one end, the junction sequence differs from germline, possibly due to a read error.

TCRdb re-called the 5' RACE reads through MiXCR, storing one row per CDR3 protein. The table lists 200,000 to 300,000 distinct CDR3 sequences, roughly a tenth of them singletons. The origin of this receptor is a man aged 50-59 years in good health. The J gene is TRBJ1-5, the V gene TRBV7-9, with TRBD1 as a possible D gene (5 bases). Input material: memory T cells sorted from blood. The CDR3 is CASSLDWGRRSNQLQHF. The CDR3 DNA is TGTGCCAGTAGCTTAGATTGGGGGAGACGAAGCAATCAGCTCCAGCATTTT.